A single sample is the source of the 2 T cell receptor beta chains below, sequenced in a study of cytomegalovirus exposure and HLA in healthy donors. Here immunoSEQ multiplex PCR was the method, and the copy in TCRdb shows in-frame clones only, minus some. The repertoire holds some 150,000 clones, 88% seen once, with almost 3% in the top ten. The sequenced sample was PBMCs. The receptors were sampled from a man younger than 35 in good health and CMV-seronegative.

The chain is built from TRBV27 and TRBJ2-7; TRBD2 might be the D (6 bases). Looked up from germline, CDR1 is MNHEY and CDR2 is SMNVEV (reference sequence). The CDR3 spans 13 residues. Deletions cut 5 bases from V and 7 bases from J, with 15 bases between. The CDR3 DNA sequence: TGTGCCAGCAGTACGGACACGGCGGGGGAGCAGTACTTC. Translated, it gives CASSTDTAGEQYF.

This clone appeared once. The genes are TRBV2 and TRBJ1-6; 7 bases line up with TRBD1. Germline V gene data show CDR1 as SNHLY and CDR2 as FYNNEI. Trimming took 6 bases from V and 6 from J; bases not matched to a gene: 5. The CDR3 length is 14 residues. Here the CDR3 DNA reads TGTGCCAGCAGAACCGGGACAGTTAATTCACCCCTCCACTTT. Its translation: CASRTGTVNSPLHF.